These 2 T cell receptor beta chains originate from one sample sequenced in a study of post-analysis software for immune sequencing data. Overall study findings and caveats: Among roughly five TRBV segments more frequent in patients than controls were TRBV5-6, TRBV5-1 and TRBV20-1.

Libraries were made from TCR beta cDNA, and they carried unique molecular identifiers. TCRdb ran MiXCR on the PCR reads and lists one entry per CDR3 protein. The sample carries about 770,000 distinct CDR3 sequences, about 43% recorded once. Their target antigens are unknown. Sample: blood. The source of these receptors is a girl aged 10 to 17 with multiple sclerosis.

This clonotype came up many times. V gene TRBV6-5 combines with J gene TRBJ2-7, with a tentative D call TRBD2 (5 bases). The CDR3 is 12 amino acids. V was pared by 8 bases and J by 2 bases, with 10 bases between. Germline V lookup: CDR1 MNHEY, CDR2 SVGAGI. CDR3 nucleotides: TGTGCCAGCTCCGCGGGCGCCTACGAGCAGTACTTC. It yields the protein CASSAGAYEQYF.

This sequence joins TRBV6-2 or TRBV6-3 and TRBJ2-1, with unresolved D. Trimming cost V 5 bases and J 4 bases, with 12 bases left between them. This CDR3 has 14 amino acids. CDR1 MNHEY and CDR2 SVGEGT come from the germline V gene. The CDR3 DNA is TGTGCCAGCAGTACGGACCTAGGGTACAATGAGCAGTTCTTC. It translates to CASSTDLGYNEQFF.